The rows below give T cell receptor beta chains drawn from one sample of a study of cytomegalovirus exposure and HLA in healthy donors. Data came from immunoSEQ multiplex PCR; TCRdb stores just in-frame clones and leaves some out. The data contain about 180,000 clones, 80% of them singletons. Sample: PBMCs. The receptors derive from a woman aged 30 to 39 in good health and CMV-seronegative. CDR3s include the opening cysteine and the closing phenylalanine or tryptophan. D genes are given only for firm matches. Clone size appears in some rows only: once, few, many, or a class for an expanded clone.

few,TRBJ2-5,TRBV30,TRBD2,CAWSGLTSAQATQYF,TGTGCCTGGAGTGGCCTTACTAGCGCCCAGGCGACCCAGTACTTC
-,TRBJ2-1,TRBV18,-,CASSPLPRLNEQFF,TGTGCCAGCTCACCTCTCCCCAGACTCAATGAGCAGTTCTTC
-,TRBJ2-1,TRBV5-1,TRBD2,CASRPSGGFNEQFF,TGCGCCAGCCGACCTAGCGGGGGTTTCAATGAGCAGTTCTTC
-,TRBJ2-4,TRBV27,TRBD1,CASSKTGFKNIQYF,TGTGCCAGCAGCAAGACAGGGTTCAAAAACATTCAGTACTTC
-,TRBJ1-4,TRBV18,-,CASSPLVQGGEKLFF,TGTGCCAGCTCACCACTCGTGCAGGGAGGGGAAAAACTGTTTTTT
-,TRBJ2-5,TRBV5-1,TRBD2,CASSLGLAGGRETQYF,TGCGCCAGCAGCTTGGGTCTAGCGGGGGGTCGAGAGACCCAGTACTTC
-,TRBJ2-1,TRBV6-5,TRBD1,CASRRDRGLGEQFF,TGTGCCAGCAGGAGAGACAGGGGATTGGGTGAGCAGTTCTTC
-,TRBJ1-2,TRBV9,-,CASSVATGPYGYTF,TGTGCCAGCAGCGTAGCTACAGGGCCTTATGGCTACACCTTC
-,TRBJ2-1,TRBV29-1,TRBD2,CSGERGGSYNEQFF,TGCAGCGGCGAGCGGGGGGGCTCCTACAATGAGCAGTTCTTC
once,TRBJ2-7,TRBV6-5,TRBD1,CASSYGQGKGYEQYF,TGTGCCAGCAGTTACGGACAGGGGAAAGGTTACGAGCAGTACTTC
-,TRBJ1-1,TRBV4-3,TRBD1,CASSHRTGDTEAFF,TGCGCCAGCAGCCATCGAACAGGGGACACTGAAGCTTTCTTT
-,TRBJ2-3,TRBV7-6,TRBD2,CASSASGASTDTQYF,TGTGCCAGCAGCGCGAGCGGGGCTAGCACAGATACGCAGTATTTT
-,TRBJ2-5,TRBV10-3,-,CAIRADYGGRETQYF,TGTGCCATCAGGGCGGACTATGGGGGTCGGGAGACCCAGTACTTC
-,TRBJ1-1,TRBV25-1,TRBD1,CASSHRGSTEAFF,TGTGCCAGTTCACACAGGGGGAGCACTGAAGCTTTCTTT
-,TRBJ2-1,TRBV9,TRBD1,CASSGDRVPEQFF,TGTGCCAGCAGCGGAGACAGGGTCCCTGAGCAGTTCTTC
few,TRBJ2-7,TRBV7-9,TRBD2,CASSLGLAGSYEQYF,TGTGCCAGCAGCTTAGGTCTAGCGGGGAGTTACGAGCAGTACTTC
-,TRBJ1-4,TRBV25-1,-,CASSESPRTTNEKLFF,TGTGCCAGCAGTGAATCCCCCAGAACAACTAATGAAAAACTGTTTTTT
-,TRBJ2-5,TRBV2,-,CASLFYETQYF,TGTGCCAGCCTATTTTACGAGACCCAGTACTTC
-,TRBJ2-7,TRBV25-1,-,CASSEYGGSSYEQYF,TGTGCCAGCAGTGAATACGGGGGTAGCTCCTACGAGCAGTACTTC
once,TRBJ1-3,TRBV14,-,CASSQEGPTGRGGGGTIYF,TGTGCCAGCAGCCAAGAAGGGCCTACAGGTCGCGGGGGCGGCGGCACCATATATTTT
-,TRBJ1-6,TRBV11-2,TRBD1,CASSATGRSPLHF,TGTGCCAGCAGCGCGACAGGGAGGTCACCCCTCCACTTT
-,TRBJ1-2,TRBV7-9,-,CASSPSLRSKGYTF,TGTGCCAGCAGCCCCTCGTTGAGGAGCAAAGGCTACACCTTC
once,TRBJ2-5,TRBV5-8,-,CASVLYGGQETQYF,TGTGCCAGCGTACTGTACGGGGGACAAGAGACCCAGTACTTC
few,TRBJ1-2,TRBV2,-,CASSVEGPYGYTF,TGTGCCAGCAGTGTTGAGGGTCCCTATGGCTACACCTTC
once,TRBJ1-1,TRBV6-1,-,CASSEKSGAGNTEAFF,TGTGCCAGCAGTGAAAAATCAGGGGCGGGGAACACTGAAGCTTTCTTT
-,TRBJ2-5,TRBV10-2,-,CASSKRQVQETQYF,TGCGCCAGCAGTAAAAGACAGGTCCAAGAGACCCAGTACTTC
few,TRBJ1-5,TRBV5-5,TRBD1,CASSFWTGNQPQHF,TGTGCCAGCAGCTTTTGGACAGGGAATCAGCCCCAGCATTTT
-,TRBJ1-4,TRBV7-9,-,CASSFGFGGEKLFF,TGTGCCAGCAGCTTCGGGTTCGGCGGGGAAAAACTGTTTTTT
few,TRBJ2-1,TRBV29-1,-,CSVGQGNYNEQFF,TGCAGCGTTGGGCAGGGGAACTACAATGAGCAGTTCTTC
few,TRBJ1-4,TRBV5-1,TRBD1,CASSFDRGPNEKLFF,TGCGCCAGCAGCTTCGACAGGGGTCCTAATGAAAAACTGTTTTTT
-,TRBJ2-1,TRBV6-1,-,CASSKTRAGEQFF,TGTGCCAGCAGTAAGACTAGGGCGGGTGAGCAGTTCTTC
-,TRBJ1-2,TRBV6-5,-,CASSYGQGLGYGYTF,TGTGCCAGCAGTTACGGGCAGGGGCTGGGATATGGCTACACCTTC
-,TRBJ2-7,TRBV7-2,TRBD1,CASSRDRFSYEQYF,TGTGCCAGCAGCCGGGACAGGTTTTCCTACGAGCAGTACTTC
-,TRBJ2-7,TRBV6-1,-,CASSEAGPSYEQYF,TGTGCCAGCAGTGAAGCGGGGCCCTCCTACGAGCAGTACTTC
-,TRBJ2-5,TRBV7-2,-,CASSPDRVRAQYF,TGTGCCAGCAGCCCGGACCGGGTGCGGGCCCAGTACTTC
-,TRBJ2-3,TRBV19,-,CASSRGLPEDTQYF,TGTGCCAGTAGCAGGGGACTACCGGAAGATACGCAGTATTTT
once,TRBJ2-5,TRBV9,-,CASSVESRVQETQYF,TGTGCCAGCAGCGTAGAGTCGCGGGTCCAAGAGACCCAGTACTTC
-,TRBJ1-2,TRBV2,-,CASRREGQANYGYTF,TGTGCCAGCAGGCGGGAAGGGCAGGCCAACTATGGCTACACCTTC